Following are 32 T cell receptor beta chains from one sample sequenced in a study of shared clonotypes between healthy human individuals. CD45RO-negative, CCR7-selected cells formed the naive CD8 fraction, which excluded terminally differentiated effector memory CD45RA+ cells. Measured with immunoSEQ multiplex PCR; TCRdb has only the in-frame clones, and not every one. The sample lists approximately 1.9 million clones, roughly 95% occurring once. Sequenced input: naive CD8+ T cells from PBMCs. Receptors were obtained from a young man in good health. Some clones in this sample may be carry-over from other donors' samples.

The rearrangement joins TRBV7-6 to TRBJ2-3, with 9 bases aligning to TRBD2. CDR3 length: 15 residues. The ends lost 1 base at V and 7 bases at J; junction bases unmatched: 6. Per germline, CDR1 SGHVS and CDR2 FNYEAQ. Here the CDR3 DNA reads TGTGCCAGCAGCTTAGGCAGAGGGACTAGCAATACGCAGTATTTT. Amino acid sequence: CASSLGRGTSNTQYF.

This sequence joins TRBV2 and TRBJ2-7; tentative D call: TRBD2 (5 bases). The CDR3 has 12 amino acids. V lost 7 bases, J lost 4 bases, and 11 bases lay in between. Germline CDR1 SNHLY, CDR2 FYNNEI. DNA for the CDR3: TGTGCCAGCACCTCGTCGGGGTACGAGCAGTACTTC. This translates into CASTSSGYEQYF.

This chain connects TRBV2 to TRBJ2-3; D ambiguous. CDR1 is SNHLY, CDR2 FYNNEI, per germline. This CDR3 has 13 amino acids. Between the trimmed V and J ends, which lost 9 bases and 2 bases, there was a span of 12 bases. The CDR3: CARRIQDTDTQYF. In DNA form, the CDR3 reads TGTGCCAGACGAATACAAGACACAGATACGCAGTATTTT.

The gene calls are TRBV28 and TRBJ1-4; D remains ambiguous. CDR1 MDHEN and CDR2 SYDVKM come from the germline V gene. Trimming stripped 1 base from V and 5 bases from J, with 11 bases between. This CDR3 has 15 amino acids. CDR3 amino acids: CASSLSVGRNEKLFF. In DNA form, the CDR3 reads TGTGCCAGCAGTTTATCCGTAGGCAGAAATGAAAAACTGTTTTTT. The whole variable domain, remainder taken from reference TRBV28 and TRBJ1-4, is DVKVTQSSRYLVKRTGEKVFLECVQDMDHENMFWYRQDPGLGLRLIYFSYDVKMKEKGDIPEGYSVSREKKERFSLILESASTNQTSMYLCASSLSVGRNEKLFFGSGTQLSVL.

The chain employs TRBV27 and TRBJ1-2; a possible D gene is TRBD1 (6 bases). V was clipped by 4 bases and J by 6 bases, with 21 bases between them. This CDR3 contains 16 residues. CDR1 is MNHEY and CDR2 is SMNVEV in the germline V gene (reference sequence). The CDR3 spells CASSSRDNKGKDGYTF. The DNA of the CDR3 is TGTGCCAGCAGTTCCCGGGACAATAAGGGGAAAGATGGCTACACCTTC.

This chain's CDR3 is CASSPTTSGPSPLSYEQYF. CDR3 nucleotides: TGTGCCAGCAGTCCGACGACTAGCGGGCCCTCCCCCCTCTCCTACGAGCAGTACTTC. This rearrangement joins TRBV28 to TRBJ2-7; TRBD2 matches at 10 bases. CDR1 and CDR2 from the germline V gene are MDHEN and SYDVKM. V lost 5 bases to trimming and J lost 0 bases; unmatched junction nucleotides: 16. The CDR3 covers 19 residues.

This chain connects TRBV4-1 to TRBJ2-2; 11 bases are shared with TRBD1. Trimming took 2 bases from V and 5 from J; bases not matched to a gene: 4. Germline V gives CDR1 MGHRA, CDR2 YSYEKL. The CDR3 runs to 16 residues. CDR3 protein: CASSQTGTGGTGELFF. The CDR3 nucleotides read TGCGCCAGCAGCCAAACCGGGACAGGGGGGACCGGGGAGCTGTTTTTT.

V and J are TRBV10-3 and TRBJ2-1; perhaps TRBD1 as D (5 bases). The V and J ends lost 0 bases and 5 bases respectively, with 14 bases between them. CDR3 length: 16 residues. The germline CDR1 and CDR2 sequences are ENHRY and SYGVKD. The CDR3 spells CAISESLDRGDNEQFF. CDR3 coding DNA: TGTGCCATCAGTGAGTCTCTCGACAGAGGCGACAATGAGCAGTTCTTC.

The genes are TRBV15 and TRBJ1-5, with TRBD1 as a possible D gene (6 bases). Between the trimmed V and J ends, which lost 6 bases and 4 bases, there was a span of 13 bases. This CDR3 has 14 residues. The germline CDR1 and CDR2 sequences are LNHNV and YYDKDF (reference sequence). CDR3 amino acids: CATSPGGQNQPQHF. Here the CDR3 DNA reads TGTGCCACCAGTCCCGGGGGCCAAAATCAGCCCCAGCATTTT.

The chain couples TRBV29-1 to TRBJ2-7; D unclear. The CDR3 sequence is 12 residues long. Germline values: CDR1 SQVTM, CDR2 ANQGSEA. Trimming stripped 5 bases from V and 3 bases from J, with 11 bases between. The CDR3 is CSVLSGNYEQYF. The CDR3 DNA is TGCAGCGTTCTCTCCGGAAACTACGAGCAGTACTTC.

CDR3 sequence: CSARVSNEQFF. The CDR3 coding sequence is TGCAGTGCTAGAGTTTCAAATGAGCAGTTCTTC. The chain couples TRBV20-1 to TRBJ2-1, with D unclear. The CDR3 runs 11 residues. The germline V and J ends were trimmed by 1 base and 7 bases, with 5 bases remaining between them. The germline V gene encodes CDR1 DFQATT and CDR2 SNEGSKA (reference sequence).

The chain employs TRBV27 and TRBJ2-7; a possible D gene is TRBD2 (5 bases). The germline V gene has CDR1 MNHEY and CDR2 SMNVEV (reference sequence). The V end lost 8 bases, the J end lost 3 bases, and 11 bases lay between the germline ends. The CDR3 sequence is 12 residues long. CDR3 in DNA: TGTGCCAGCGGACGAGGGTTCTACGAGCAGTACTTC. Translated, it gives CASGRGFYEQYF.

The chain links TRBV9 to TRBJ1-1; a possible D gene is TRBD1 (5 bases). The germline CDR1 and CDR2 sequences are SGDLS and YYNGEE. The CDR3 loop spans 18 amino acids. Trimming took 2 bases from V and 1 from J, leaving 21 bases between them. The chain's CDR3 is CASSVGAGRDPKNTEAFF. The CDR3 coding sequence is TGTGCCAGCAGCGTCGGCGCGGGGCGGGATCCTAAGAACACTGAAGCTTTCTTT.

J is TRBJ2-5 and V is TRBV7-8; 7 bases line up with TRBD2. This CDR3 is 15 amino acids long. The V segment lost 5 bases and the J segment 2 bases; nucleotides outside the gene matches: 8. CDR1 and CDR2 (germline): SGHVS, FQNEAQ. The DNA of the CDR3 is TGTGCCAGCAGCAGAAGGACTAGACCACAAGAGACCCAGTACTTC. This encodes CASSRRTRPQETQYF.

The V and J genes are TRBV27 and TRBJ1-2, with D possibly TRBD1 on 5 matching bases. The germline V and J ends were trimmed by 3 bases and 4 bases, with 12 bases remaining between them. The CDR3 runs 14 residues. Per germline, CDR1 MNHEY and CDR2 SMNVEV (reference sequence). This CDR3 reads CASSFGTRGYGYTF. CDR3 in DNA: TGTGCCAGCAGTTTTGGGACTCGGGGCTATGGCTACACCTTC.

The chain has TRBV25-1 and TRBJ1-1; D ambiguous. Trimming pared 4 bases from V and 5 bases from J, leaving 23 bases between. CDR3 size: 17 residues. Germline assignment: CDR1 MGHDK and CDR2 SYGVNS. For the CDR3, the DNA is TGTGCCAGCAGTGGAATATGGAGGGAAGAGTCGTGGACTGAAGCTTTCTTT. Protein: CASSGIWREESWTEAFF.

CDR3 region: CASSPSGNRTQYF. The DNA for the CDR3 is TGTGCCAGCAGCCCATCGGGCAATCGGACCCAGTACTTC. The rearrangement links TRBV7-9 to TRBJ2-5; D not resolved. Germline CDR1 and CDR2: SEHNR and FQNEAQ (reference sequence). With 5 bases removed from V and 7 bases from J, the gap between germline ends came to 14 bases. The CDR3 runs 13 residues.

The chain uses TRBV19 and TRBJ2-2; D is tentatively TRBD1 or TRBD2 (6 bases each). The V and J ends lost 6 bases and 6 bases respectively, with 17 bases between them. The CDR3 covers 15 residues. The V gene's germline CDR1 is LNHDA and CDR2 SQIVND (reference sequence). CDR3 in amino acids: CASRPEGGISGELFF. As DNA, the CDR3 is TGTGCCAGTAGGCCCGAGGGGGGTATCTCCGGGGAGCTGTTTTTT.

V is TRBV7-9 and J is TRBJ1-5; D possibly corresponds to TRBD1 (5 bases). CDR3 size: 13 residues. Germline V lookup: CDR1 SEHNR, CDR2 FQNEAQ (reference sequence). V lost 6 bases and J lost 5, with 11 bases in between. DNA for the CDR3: TGTGCCAGCAGAAAGGCGGGGGATCAGCCCCAGCATTTT. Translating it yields CASRKAGDQPQHF.

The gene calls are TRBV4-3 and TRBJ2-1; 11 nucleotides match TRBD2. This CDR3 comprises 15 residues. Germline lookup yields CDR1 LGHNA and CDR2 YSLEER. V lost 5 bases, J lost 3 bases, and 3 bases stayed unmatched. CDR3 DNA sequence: TGCGCCAGCAGCTATGGACTAGCGGGCTACAATGAGCAGTTCTTC. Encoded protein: CASSYGLAGYNEQFF.

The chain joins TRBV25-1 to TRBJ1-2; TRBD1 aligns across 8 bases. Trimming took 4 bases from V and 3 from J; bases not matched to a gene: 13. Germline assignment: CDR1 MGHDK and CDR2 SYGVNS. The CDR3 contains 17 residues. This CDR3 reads CASSADERLQGDYGYTF. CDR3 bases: TGTGCCAGCAGTGCCGATGAGAGGTTACAGGGGGACTATGGCTACACCTTC.

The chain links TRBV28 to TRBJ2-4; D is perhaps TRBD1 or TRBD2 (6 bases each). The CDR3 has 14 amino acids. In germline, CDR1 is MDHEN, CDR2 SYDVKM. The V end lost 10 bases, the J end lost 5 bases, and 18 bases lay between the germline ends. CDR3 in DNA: TGTGCCACCTGGGTCGGGGGCCTGGAAAACATTCAGTACTTC. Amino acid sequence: CATWVGGLENIQYF.

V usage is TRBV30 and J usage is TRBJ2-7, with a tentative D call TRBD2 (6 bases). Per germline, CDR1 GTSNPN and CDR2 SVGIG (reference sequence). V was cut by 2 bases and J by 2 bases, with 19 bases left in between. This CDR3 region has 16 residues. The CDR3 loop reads CAWSRIWGDKAYEQYF. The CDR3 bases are TGTGCCTGGAGTCGTATCTGGGGGGATAAAGCCTACGAGCAGTACTTC.

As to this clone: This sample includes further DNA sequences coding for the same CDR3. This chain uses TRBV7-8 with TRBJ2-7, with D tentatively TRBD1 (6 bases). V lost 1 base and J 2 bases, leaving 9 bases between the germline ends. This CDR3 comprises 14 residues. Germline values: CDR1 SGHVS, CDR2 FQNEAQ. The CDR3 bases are TGTGCCAGCAGCTTAGGCAGGGGACCCTACGAGCAGTACTTC. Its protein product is CASSLGRGPYEQYF.

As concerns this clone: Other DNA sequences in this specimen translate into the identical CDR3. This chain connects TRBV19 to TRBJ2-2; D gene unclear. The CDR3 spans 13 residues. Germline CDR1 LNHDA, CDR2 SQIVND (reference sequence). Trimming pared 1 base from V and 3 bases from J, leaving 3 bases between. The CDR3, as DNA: TGTGCCAGTAGTATAGCTGACACCGGGGAGCTGTTTTTT. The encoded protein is CASSIADTGELFF.

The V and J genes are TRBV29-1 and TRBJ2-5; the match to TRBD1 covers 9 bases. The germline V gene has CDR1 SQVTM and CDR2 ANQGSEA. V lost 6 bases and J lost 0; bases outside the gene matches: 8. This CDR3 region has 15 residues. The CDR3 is CSVGQGTLYQETQYF. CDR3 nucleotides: TGCAGCGTGGGACAGGGCACTCTGTACCAAGAGACCCAGTACTTC.

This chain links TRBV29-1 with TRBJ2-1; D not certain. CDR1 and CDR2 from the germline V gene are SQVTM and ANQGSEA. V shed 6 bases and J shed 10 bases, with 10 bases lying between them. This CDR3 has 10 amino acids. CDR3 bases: TGCAGCGTCGCCCTTGGAGAGCAGTTCTTC. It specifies CSVALGEQFF.

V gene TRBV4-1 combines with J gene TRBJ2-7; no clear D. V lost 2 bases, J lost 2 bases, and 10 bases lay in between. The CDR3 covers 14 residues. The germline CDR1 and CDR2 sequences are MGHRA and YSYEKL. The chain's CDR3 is CASSQLPSPYEQYF. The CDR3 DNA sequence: TGCGCCAGCAGCCAACTTCCCTCCCCCTACGAGCAGTACTTC.

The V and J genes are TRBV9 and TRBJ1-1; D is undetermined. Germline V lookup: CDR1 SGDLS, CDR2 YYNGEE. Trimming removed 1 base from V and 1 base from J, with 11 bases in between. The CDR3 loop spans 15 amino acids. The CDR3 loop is CASSVTGESNTEAFF. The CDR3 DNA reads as TGTGCCAGCAGCGTAACTGGAGAATCGAACACTGAAGCTTTCTTT.

The CDR3 DNA follows: TGTGCCAGCAGCGTAGGGGGGGACCAATCCTACGAGCAGTACTTC. This sequence encodes CASSVGGDQSYEQYF. The chain couples TRBV9 to TRBJ2-7, with D possibly TRBD2 on 6 matching bases. V was shortened by 0 bases and J by 1 base, with 11 bases between the two germline ends. The V gene's germline CDR1 is SGDLS and CDR2 YYNGEE. The CDR3 runs to 15 residues.

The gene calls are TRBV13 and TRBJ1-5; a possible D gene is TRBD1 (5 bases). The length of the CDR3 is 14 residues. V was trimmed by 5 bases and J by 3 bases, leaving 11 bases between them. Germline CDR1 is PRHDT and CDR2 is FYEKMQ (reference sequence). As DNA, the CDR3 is TGTGCCAGCAGCCCCCGAGGGGCCAATCAGCCCCAGCATTTT. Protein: CASSPRGANQPQHF.

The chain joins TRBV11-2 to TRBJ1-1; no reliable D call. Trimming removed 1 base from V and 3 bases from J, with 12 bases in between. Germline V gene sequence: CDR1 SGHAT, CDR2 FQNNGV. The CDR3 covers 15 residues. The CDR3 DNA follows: TGTGCCAGCAGCTTAGTTACAGTGAGGGACACTGAAGCTTTCTTT. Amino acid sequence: CASSLVTVRDTEAFF.